This T cell receptor beta chain originates from a study of identical twins. TCRdb itself ran the 5' RACE reads through MiXCR, one entry per CDR3 protein. The top ten clones hold over 1.5% of a sample with 550,000 to 800,000 distinct CDR3 sequences, roughly 7.2% of them seen once. This clonotype was seen many times. The antigen remains unidentified. Germline V gene sequence: CDR1 SEHNR, CDR2 FQNEAQ (reference sequence). CDR3 size: 15 residues. Between the trimmed V and J ends, which lost 3 bases and 3 bases, there was a span of 14 bases. Study observations and caveats: Weaker excess twin sharing was observed in beta out-of-frame sequences. Cross-sectional statistics underpinned the conclusions; the same donors were not followed. Shared out-of-frame alpha sequences (those common to twins) showed excess low generation probability. Insertions ran lower in abundant cord blood beta clonotypes, though not in memory repertoires.

The sample also formed part of further work on yellow fever vaccine responses in identical twins.

V and J are TRBV7-9 and TRBJ1-2; D possibly corresponds to TRBD1 (5 bases). Specimen: PBMCs. This TCR was recovered from a woman aged 18-35 years in good health. The CDR3 DNA sequence: TGTGCCAGCAGCTTTTCAACGGGCAGGGACTATGGCTACACCTTC. Translating gives CASSFSTGRDYGYTF.